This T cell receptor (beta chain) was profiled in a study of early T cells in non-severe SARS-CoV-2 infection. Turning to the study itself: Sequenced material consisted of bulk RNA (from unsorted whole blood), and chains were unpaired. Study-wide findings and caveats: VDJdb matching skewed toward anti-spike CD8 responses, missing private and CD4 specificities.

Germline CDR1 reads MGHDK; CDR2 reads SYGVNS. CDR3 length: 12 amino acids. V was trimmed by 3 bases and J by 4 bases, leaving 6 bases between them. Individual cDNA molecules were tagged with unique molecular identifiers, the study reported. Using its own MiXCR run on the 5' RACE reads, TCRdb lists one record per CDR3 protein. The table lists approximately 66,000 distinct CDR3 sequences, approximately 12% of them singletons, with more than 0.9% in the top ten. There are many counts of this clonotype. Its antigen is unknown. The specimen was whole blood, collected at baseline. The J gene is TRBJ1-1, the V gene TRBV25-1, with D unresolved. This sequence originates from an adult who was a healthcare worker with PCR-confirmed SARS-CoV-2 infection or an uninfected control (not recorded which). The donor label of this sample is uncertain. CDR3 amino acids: CASSDPITEAFF. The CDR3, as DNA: TGTGCCAGCAGTGATCCTATCACTGAAGCTTTCTTT.